This T cell receptor (beta chain) is drawn from a study of beta chain features in type 1 diabetes (dated by TCRdb to about 2018). Study-wide context: Mean age, gender distribution, total cell number and subset yield did not differ between patients and healthy donors. A total of around 110,000,000 sorted cells were examined across all samples, and a strong correlation was observed between cell number per subset and RNA yield. The study compared the TCRB repertoires of sorted circulating CD4+ T cell subsets in recently diagnosed type 1 diabetes patients with those in matched healthy donors. Whereas all 28 donors provided naive and central memory subsets, regulatory and stem cell-like memory subsets were isolated from just 8 patients and about 8 healthy donors. The investigation overall reported the following: PCR might favor shorter templates, but patient and control samples were amplified and corrected together, so any skew would affect both groups equally. The naive, central memory and regulatory TCRB repertoires appeared to resemble one another more closely among patients than among healthy donors. HLA sub-analyses involved small numbers of individuals, so any influence of HLA type on TCRB rearrangement remained unresolved. Because cDNA rather than genomic DNA was sequenced, highly expressing activated cells could have been over-represented, although no difference in activation and CD3 levels was found between groups. In all four CD4+ subsets, TCRB CDR3 length was moderately but significantly shorter in type 1 diabetes patients. Fewer insertions and more nucleotide deletions at VDJ recombination sites were observed in patients with type 1 diabetes, implying thymic rearrangement abnormalities.

This clone has ten or more counts. No cognate antigen has been identified for it. Base qualities are not recorded, but no much larger clone differs from it by a single base. Each donor gave one peripheral blood draw, approximately 100 mL on average, collected into heparinised tubes. A BD FACSAria II and a panel including CD45RO, CCR7, CD25, CD127, CD95 and CD27 were used to sort naive, central memory, regulatory and stem cell-like memory CD4+ T cells. A purity above 95% was achieved for all sorted populations. PBMCs were separated immediately by Lymphoprep density gradient centrifugation and were stained directly, without being cultured. So that batch effects would be minimized, each experiment stained and sorted samples in pairs, pairing one healthy donor with one patient. The entire amount of isolated RNA was reverse transcribed using the High Capacity cDNA Reverse Transcription Kit, so the sequenced TCRB transcripts were expressed ones. Naive, central memory and regulatory T cell samples underwent deep immunoSEQ sequencing, averaging roughly 3.5 million total reads per sample. After sorted cells were lysed in RLT buffer, RNA was extracted with DNase-treated RNeasy Micro or Mini kits, with the choice depending on cell number. To prevent cross-contamination, every cell subset was processed on its own, while patient and healthy donor samples were processed together. Using the immunoSEQ multiplex PCR, TCRB sequences were amplified from cDNA into 87-bp fragments spanning the CDR3 region. Sequencing of the amplicons was done on the Illumina HiSeq platform. For the original study's pipeline: Synthetic template baselines were used to correct PCR bias computationally, reads within Hamming distance 2 were collapsed together, and singletons that could not be merged were discarded. Reads were aligned against IMGT to assign V, D and J genes, CDR3 length and insertions or deletions at six rearrangement sites. Within each subset, clonotype counts were normalized to sorted cell number, after which true diversity and Gini coefficients were computed with the tcR R package. Repertoire sharing was quantified using the overlap coefficient calculated on TCRB nucleotide sequences. TCRdb stores this immuneACCESS table with in-frame sequences only. Part of the clones is absent; in the studies checked, under half of the shortfall reflects unresolved V genes, and no reason is known for the rest. The V and J calls and the clone size are those of that table, but D and trimming were determined from the DNA. This sample is represented by a few hundred thousand clones; about a tenth of them were singletons. 1% to 1.5% of the sample is held by the ten biggest clonotypes.

CDR1 is given as MNHNY and CDR2 as SVGAGI, both from the germline V gene (reference sequence). V is shortened by 6 bases, J by 7 bases, and the region joining them spans 13 bases. The CDR3 contains 13 residues, cysteine and phenylalanine counted. The DNA shown is the 39-base CDR3, in frame from base 1. The TCR was taken from a man between 18 and 29 years old in good health. The sequenced sample was central memory CD4+ T cells from blood. The chain employs TRBV6-6 and TRBJ2-1; the D gene is not confidently resolved. The nucleotides are TGTGCCAGCAGCTCCGACCCGAGGAATGAGCAGTTCTTC. Its translation is CASSSDPRNEQFF.